This T cell receptor beta chain stems from a study of response to subunit inactivated influenza vaccine. Study results and limitations: A suggestion made by the authors is that each seasonal influenza vaccination recruits few new T cells.

Details on this clonotype: Its antigen is not identified.

The germline V gene has CDR1 SNHLY and CDR2 FYNNEI. V dropped 6 bases and J dropped 5; count of bases not matched to a gene: 7. This CDR3 contains 15 residues. Each CDR3 protein is one row after TCRdb ran MiXCR on the RT-PCR reads. The table has roughly 520,000 distinct CDR3 sequences, 25% seen once. The sequence derives from a man between 45 and 60 years old who received an inactivated influenza vaccine. The V call is TRBV2, the J call TRBJ2-1, with 10 bases identical to TRBD2. The sample in question was CD4+ T cells sorted from PBMCs, obtained less than 6 days after vaccination. CDR3 DNA sequence: TGTGCCAGCAGACGTACTAGCGGGGCAGACAATGAGCAGTTCTTC. Amino acid sequence: CASRRTSGADNEQFF.